The rows below give T cell receptor beta chains drawn from one sample of a study of T cell repertoires in cytomegalovirus infection. Their antigen targets remain unknown. TCRdb itself ran the reads through MiXCR, one entry per CDR3 protein. This sample yields about 35,000 distinct CDR3 sequences, of which approximately 52% are seen a single time; roughly 90% belongs to the top ten. Specimen: CD8+ T cells from cultured PBMCs, collected from culture after CMV antigen stimulation. The receptors come from a human donor in good health (CMV status not recorded). Some clones in this sample may be carry-over from other donors' samples. Both conserved end residues are part of each CDR3. Each record gives: clone size, V gene, J gene, D gene, CDR3 DNA, CDR3 protein. The D gene is left open where the match is weak. Expanded clones get a size class; other rows say once, few or many, or leave the size out.

clone_size: few
v_call: TRBV7-2
j_call: TRBJ2-7
d_call: -
cdr3_nt: TGTGCCAGCAGCTTAAAGGGGGGGGGCCCCTACGAGCAGTACTTC
cdr3_aa: CASSLKGGGPYEQYF

clone_size: -
v_call: TRBV9
j_call: TRBJ1-4
d_call: -
cdr3_nt: TGTGCCAGCAGCGTAGACATCAATGAAAAACTGTTTTTT
cdr3_aa: CASSVDINEKLFF

clone_size: -
v_call: TRBV4-2
j_call: TRBJ2-7
d_call: TRBD2
cdr3_nt: TGTGCCAGCAGCCAACGTACCGGGACTAGCCCGGGCGAGCAGTACTTC
cdr3_aa: CASSQRTGTSPGEQYF

clone_size: -
v_call: TRBV12-3/TRBV12-4
j_call: TRBJ2-4
d_call: TRBD1
cdr3_nt: TGTGCCAGCAGGCAGGGGGCATCCTCAAAAGCCAAAAACATTCAGTACTTC
cdr3_aa: CASRQGASSKAKNIQYF

clone_size: -
v_call: TRBV20-1
j_call: TRBJ2-7
d_call: TRBD2
cdr3_nt: TGCAGTGCCCCGGGACTAGCGGGAACCTACGAGCAGTACTTC
cdr3_aa: CSAPGLAGTYEQYF

clone_size: -
v_call: TRBV7-8
j_call: TRBJ2-1
d_call: TRBD1
cdr3_nt: TGTGCCAGCAGGTCTAGCCTCGAGGGGGCCCCCCGAAGGAATGAGCAGTTCTTC
cdr3_aa: CASRSSLEGAPRRNEQFF

clone_size: -
v_call: TRBV12-3/TRBV12-4
j_call: TRBJ2-1
d_call: -
cdr3_nt: TGTGCCAGCAGTTTATCTGCGGGAATGGAGCAGTTCTTC
cdr3_aa: CASSLSAGMEQFF

clone_size: -
v_call: TRBV12-3/TRBV12-4
j_call: TRBJ2-7
d_call: -
cdr3_nt: TGTGCCAGCAGTTTCACAAGCTCCTACGAGCAGTACTTC
cdr3_aa: CASSFTSSYEQYF

clone_size: -
v_call: TRBV7-8
j_call: TRBJ1-5
d_call: -
cdr3_nt: TGTGCCAGCGGATATAGCAATCAGCCCCAGCATTTT
cdr3_aa: CASGYSNQPQHF

clone_size: -
v_call: TRBV9
j_call: TRBJ2-3
d_call: -
cdr3_nt: TGTGCCAGCGGAAGGGGGACCGCTAGCACAGATACGCAGTATTTT
cdr3_aa: CASGRGTASTDTQYF

clone_size: many
v_call: TRBV14
j_call: TRBJ2-1
d_call: TRBD2
cdr3_nt: TGTGCCTCTAGCGGGAGTCACAATGAGCAGTTCTTC
cdr3_aa: CASSGSHNEQFF

clone_size: many
v_call: TRBV5-8
j_call: TRBJ2-2
d_call: TRBD2
cdr3_nt: TGTGCCAGCAGCTTGGGACTAGCAATTTCTTACACCGGGGAGCTGTTTTTT
cdr3_aa: CASSLGLAISYTGELFF

clone_size: -
v_call: TRBV12-5
j_call: TRBJ1-1
d_call: TRBD1
cdr3_nt: TGTGCTAGTGGCCGCGGGACAGTACAGAACACTGAAGCTTTCTTT
cdr3_aa: CASGRGTVQNTEAFF

clone_size: -
v_call: TRBV28
j_call: TRBJ1-5
d_call: -
cdr3_nt: TGTGCCAGCAGTTGGGTGGGGACTGTCCAGCCCCAGCATTTT
cdr3_aa: CASSWVGTVQPQHF

clone_size: -
v_call: TRBV27
j_call: TRBJ1-5
d_call: TRBD1
cdr3_nt: TGTGCCAGCAGTTCAGGGGGCTTAATCAATCAGCCCCAGCATTTT
cdr3_aa: CASSSGGLINQPQHF

clone_size: -
v_call: TRBV12-3/TRBV12-4
j_call: TRBJ1-1
d_call: -
cdr3_nt: TGTGCCAGCAGTTTAGGAGCGAACACTGAAGCTTTCTTT
cdr3_aa: CASSLGANTEAFF